Sequencing of this TCR beta chain was carried out in a study of identical twins. General observations from the study: Conclusions relied on cross-sectional statistical analysis, not following the same donors. Recombination models fit unrelated individuals' TCR alpha sharing but underestimated twins'.

A universal primer site was incorporated via template switching, and the cDNA contained unique molecular identifiers. One entry per CDR3 protein results from TCRdb running MiXCR on the 5' RACE reads. Here the sample spans hundreds of thousands of distinct CDR3 sequences, approximately 7% being singletons. Germline V gene sequence: CDR1 MNHEY, CDR2 SVGAGI. Trimming removed 0 bases at V and 7 bases at J, with 16 bases between. CDR3 length equals 15 residues. This clonotype was picked up a small number of times. No antigen is known for it. These data were also filed under a second study, of yellow fever vaccine responses in identical twins. That work states: Twins' T cell vaccine responses reportedly looked partly convergent, partly personalized.

Sequencing used memory (CD45RO+) T cells sorted from blood. This receptor was identified in a woman between 18 and 30 years old in good health. V and J are TRBV6-5 and TRBJ2-7; D may correspond to TRBD1 or TRBD2 (6 bases each). CDR3 residues: CASSYSTVGGVEQYF. In DNA, the CDR3 is TGTGCCAGCAGTTACTCGACTGTGGGGGGCGTAGAGCAGTACTTC.